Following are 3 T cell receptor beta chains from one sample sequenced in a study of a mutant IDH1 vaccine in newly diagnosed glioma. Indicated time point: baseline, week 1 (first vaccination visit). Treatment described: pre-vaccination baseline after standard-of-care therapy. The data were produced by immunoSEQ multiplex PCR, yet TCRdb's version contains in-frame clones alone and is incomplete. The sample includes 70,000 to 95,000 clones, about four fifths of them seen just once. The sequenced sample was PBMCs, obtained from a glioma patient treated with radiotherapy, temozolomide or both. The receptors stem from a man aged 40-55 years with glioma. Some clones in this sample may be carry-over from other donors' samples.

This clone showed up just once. In nucleotides, the CDR3 is TGTGCCAGCAGCTCCCAGGGCGCCTCAGATACGCAGTATTTT. Encoded protein: CASSSQGASDTQYF. The rearrangement joins TRBV7-2 to TRBJ2-3, with D possibly matching TRBD1 (5 bases). Germline lookup yields CDR1 SGHTA and CDR2 FQGNSA. The ends were cut back, 4 bases at V and 4 bases at J, with 12 bases in the middle. This CDR3 comprises 14 residues.

CDR3 region: CASSYVGQMETQYF. The CDR3 nucleotides are TGTGCCAGCAGTTATGTAGGACAGATGGAGACCCAGTACTTC. The chain couples TRBV6-5 to TRBJ2-5; D possibly corresponds to TRBD1 (6 bases). Germline CDR1 and CDR2: MNHEY and SVGAGI. CDR3 size: 14 residues. Between the trimmed V and J ends, which lost 3 bases and 5 bases, there was a span of 13 bases.

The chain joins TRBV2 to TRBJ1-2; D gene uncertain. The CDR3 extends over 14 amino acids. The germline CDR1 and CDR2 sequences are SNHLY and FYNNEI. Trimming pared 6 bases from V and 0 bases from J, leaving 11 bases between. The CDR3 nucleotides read TGTGCCAGCAGCGGTCAGCCGACTAACTATGGCTACACCTTC. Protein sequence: CASSGQPTNYGYTF.